What follows describes a single TCR beta chain. Looked up from germline, CDR1 is LGHNA and CDR2 is YSLEER. The CDR3 consists of 16 residues. With V trimmed by 1 base and J by 2 bases, 5 bases remained unmatched. The sample comes from a study of cytomegalovirus exposure and HLA in healthy donors. A multiplex PCR was run with 60 Vbeta primers and 13 Jbeta primers. This table comes from immunoSEQ multiplex PCR, and its TCRdb copy is limited to in-frame clones, with some not included. Found here are roughly 78,000 clones; the top ten clones hold around 5%. Material for sequencing was PBMCs. The V gene is TRBV4-3, the J gene TRBJ2-3, with TRBD2 matching 8 bases. The sequence was collected from a middle-aged man in good health and CMV-seronegative. CDR3 protein: CASSQVTSGLTDTQYF. DNA of the CDR3: TGCGCCAGCAGCCAAGTCACTAGCGGTCTCACAGATACGCAGTATTTT.